This TCR beta chain was captured in a study of beta chain features in type 1 diabetes. Study-level information: Summed over all samples, the examined sorted cells came to about 110 million. Study-wide results and caveats: Shortening of TCRB CDR3s, moderate but significant, appeared in all four CD4+ subsets of Type 1 diabetes patients.

Every isolated RNA sample was fully reverse transcribed, so sequencing captured expressed TCRB transcripts. The table came from immunoSEQ multiplex PCR; TCRdb's copy has only in-frame clones and leaves some out. This repertoire shows about 370,000 clones, 9.5% to 10% found once; its top ten account for about 0.6%. In regard to this clone: Its antigen remains unknown.

The CDR3 loop spans 14 amino acids. Between the trimmed V and J ends, which lost 1 base and 4 bases, there was a span of 9 bases. Germline V gene data show CDR1 as SGHNT and CDR2 as YENEEA. The material sequenced was central memory CD4+ T cells from blood. This clonotype was obtained from a man aged 25-45 years with type 1 diabetes. The chain uses TRBV11-3 and TRBJ2-3, with D possibly TRBD2 on 5 matching bases. In DNA form, the CDR3 reads TGTGCCAGCAGCTTAGTTGCGGGTTCAGATACGCAGTATTTT. Protein: CASSLVAGSDTQYF.